This T cell receptor (beta chain) was documented in a study of blood T cell repertoires in COVID-19. Original processing notes: For nucleated cells, counts were estimated from reference gene primer amplification. Generated by immunoSEQ multiplex PCR, the TCRdb table keeps only in-frame clones and is missing some. V and J calls and clone size are given by that table; D and trimming were obtained from the DNA. Among about 37,000 clones listed, 88% were seen once. The V gene end was trimmed by 6 bases and the J gene end by 6 bases; junction bases not matched to a gene: 7. Germline V lookup: CDR1 MNHEY, CDR2 SMNVEV (reference sequence). The CDR3 extends over 14 amino acids.

This TCR was recovered from a human donor in a cohort sampled during active COVID-19. The chain links TRBV27 to TRBJ1-1; TRBD1 matches 10 bases. The specimen sequenced was peripheral blood. This CDR3 reads CASRLAGQGSEAFF. The DNA for the CDR3 is TGTGCCAGCAGATTAGCGGGACAGGGGTCTGAAGCTTTCTTT.